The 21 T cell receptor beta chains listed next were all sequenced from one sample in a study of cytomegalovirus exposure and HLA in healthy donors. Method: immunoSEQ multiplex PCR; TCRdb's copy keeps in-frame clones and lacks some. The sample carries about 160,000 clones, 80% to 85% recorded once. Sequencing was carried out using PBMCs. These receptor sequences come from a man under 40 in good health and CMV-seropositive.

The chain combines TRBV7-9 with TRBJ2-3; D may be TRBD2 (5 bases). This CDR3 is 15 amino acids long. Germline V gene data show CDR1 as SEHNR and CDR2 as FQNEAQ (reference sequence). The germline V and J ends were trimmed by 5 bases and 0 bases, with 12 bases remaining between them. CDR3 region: CASSASTGSTDTQYF. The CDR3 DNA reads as TGTGCCAGCAGCGCCAGCACGGGGAGCACAGATACGCAGTATTTT.

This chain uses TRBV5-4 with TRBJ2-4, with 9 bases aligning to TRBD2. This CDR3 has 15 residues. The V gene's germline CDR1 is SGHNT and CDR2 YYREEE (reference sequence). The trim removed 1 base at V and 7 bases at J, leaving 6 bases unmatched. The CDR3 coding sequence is TGTGCCAGCAGCTTGCCTAGCGGGGTCGGGAACATTCAGTACTTC. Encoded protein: CASSLPSGVGNIQYF.

Here the CDR3 DNA reads TGTGCCAGCAGTTCCCCCGGGACTAGCTCATATGAGACCCAGTACTTC. Translation: CASSSPGTSSYETQYF. The rearrangement joins TRBV28 to TRBJ2-5; 9 bases are a match to TRBD2. Germline CDR1 is MDHEN and CDR2 is SYDVKM. The CDR3 is made up of 16 amino acids. V lost 4 bases, J lost 5 bases, and 11 bases stayed unmatched.

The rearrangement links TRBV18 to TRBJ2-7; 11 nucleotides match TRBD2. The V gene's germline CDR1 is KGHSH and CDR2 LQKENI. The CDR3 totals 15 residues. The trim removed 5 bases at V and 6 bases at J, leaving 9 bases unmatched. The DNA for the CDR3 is TGTGCCAGCTCAGCCCTAGCGGGAGGTCAGGGCGAGCAGTACTTC. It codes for CASSALAGGQGEQYF.

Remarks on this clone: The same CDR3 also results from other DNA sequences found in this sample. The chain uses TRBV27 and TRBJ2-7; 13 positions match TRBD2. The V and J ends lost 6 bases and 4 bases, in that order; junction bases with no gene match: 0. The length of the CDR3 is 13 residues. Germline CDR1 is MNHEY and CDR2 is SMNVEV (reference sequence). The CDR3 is CASRLAGGYEQYF. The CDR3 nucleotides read TGTGCCAGCAGACTAGCGGGAGGGTACGAGCAGTACTTC.

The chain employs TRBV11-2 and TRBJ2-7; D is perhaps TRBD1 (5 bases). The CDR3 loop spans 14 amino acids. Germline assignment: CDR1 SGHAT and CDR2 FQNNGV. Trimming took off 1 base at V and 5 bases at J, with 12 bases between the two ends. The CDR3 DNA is TGTGCCAGCAGCTTAGTAAAACCCAGGGACGAGCAGTACTTC. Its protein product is CASSLVKPRDEQYF.

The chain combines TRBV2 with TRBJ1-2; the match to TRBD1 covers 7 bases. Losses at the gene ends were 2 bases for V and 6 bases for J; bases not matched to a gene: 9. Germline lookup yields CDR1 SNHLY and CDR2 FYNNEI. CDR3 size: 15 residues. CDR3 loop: CASSERQGEWHGYTF. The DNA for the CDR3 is TGTGCCAGCAGTGAACGACAGGGAGAGTGGCATGGCTACACCTTC.

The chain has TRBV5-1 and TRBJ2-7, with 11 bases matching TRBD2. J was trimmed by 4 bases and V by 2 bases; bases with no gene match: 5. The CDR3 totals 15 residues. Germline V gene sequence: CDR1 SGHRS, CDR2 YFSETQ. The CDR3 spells CASSLGLAGGYEQYF. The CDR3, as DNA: TGCGCCAGCAGCTTAGGGCTAGCGGGGGGATACGAGCAGTACTTC.

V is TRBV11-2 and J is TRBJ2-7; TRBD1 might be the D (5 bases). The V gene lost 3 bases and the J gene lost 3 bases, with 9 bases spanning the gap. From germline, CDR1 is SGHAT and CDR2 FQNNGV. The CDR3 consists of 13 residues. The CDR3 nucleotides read TGTGCCAGCAGCTTGAACAGGTTCTACGAGCAGTACTTC. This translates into CASSLNRFYEQYF.

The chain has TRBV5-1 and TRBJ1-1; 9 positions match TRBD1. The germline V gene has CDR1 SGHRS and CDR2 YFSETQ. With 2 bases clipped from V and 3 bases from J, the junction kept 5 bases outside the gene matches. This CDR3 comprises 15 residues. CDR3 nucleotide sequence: TGCGCCAGCAGCTTACAGGGGGCCGTGGACACTGAAGCTTTCTTT. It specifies CASSLQGAVDTEAFF.

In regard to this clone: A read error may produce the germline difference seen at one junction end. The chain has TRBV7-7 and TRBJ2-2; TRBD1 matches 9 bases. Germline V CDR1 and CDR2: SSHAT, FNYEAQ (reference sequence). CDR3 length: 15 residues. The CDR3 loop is CASSSGTGLAGELFF. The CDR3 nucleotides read TGTGCTAGCAGCTCTGGGACAGGGCTGGCCGGGGAGCTGTTTTTT.

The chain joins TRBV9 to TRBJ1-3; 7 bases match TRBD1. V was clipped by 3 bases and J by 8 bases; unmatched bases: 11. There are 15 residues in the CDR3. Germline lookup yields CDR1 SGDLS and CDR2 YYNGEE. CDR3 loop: CASSETGAAVDTIYF. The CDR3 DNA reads TGTGCCAGCAGCGAAACAGGGGCCGCGGTTGACACCATATATTTT.

The CDR3 coding sequence is TGTGCCAGCAGTTACGACCAGGGGGAGACCCAGTACTTC. Translated, it gives CASSYDQGETQYF. The chain carries TRBV6-6 and TRBJ2-5, with D tentatively TRBD1 (6 bases). This CDR3 spans 13 amino acids. V shed 2 bases and J shed 5 bases, with 9 bases lying between them. From germline, CDR1 is MNHNY and CDR2 SVGAGI (reference sequence).

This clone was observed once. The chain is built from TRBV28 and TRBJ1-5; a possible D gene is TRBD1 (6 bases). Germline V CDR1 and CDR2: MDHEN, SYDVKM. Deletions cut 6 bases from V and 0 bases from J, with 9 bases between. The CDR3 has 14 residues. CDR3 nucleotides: TGTGCCAGCAGATCAGGGGATAGCAATCAGCCCCAGCATTTT. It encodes CASRSGDSNQPQHF.

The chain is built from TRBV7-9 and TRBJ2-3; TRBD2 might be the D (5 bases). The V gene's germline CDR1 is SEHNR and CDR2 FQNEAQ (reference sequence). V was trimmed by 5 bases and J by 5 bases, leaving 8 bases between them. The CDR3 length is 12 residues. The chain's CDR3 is CASSRSGDTQYF. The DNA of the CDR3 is TGTGCCAGCAGCCGGAGCGGAGATACGCAGTATTTT. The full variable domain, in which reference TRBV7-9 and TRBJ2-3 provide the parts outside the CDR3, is DTGVSQNPRHKITKRGQNVTFRCDPISEHNRLYWYRQTLGQGPEFLTYFQNEAQLEKSRLLSDRFSAERPKGSFSTLEIQRTEQGDSAMYLCASSRSGDTQYFGPGTRLTVL.

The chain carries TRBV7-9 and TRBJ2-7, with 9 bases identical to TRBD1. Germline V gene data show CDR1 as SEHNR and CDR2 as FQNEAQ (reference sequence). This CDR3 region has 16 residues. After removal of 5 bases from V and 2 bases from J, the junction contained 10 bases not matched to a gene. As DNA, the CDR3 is TGTGCCAGCAGCCCTAGGTGGGACAGGGTCGCCTACGAGCAGTACTTC. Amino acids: CASSPRWDRVAYEQYF.

The chain's CDR3 is CASSYLAGLNYEQYF. The CDR3 DNA sequence: TGTGCCAGCAGCTATCTAGCGGGACTAAACTACGAGCAGTACTTC. The rearrangement joins TRBV6-6 to TRBJ2-7; TRBD2 agrees at 9 bases. J lost 3 bases, V lost 6 bases, and 9 bases had no gene match. Germline V gene lookup returns CDR1 MNHNY and CDR2 SVGAGI (reference sequence). This CDR3 region has 15 residues.

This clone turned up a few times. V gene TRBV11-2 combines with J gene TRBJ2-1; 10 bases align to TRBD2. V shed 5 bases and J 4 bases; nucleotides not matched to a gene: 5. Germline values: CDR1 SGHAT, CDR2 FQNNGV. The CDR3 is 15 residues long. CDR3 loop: CASSREREGYNEQFF. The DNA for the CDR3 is TGTGCCAGCAGCCGGGAGCGGGAGGGTTACAATGAGCAGTTCTTC.

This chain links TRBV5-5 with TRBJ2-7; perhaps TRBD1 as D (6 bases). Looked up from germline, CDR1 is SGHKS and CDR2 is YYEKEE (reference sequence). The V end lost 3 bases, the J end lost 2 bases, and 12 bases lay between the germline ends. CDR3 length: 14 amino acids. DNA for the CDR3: TGTGCCAGCAGCTCCTCGGCAGGGGCCTACGAGCAGTACTTC. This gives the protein CASSSSAGAYEQYF.

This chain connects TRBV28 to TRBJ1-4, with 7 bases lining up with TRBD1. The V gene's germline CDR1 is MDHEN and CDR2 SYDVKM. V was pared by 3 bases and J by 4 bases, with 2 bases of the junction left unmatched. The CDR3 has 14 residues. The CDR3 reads CASSLTGINEKLFF. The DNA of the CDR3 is TGTGCCAGCAGTTTGACAGGGATTAATGAAAAACTGTTTTTT.

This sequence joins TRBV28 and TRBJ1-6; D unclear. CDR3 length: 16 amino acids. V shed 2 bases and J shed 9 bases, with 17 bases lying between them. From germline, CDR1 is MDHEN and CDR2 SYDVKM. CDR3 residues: CASSLPSGGLGSPLHF. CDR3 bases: TGTGCCAGCAGTTTACCCAGCGGAGGATTGGGTTCACCCCTCCACTTT.